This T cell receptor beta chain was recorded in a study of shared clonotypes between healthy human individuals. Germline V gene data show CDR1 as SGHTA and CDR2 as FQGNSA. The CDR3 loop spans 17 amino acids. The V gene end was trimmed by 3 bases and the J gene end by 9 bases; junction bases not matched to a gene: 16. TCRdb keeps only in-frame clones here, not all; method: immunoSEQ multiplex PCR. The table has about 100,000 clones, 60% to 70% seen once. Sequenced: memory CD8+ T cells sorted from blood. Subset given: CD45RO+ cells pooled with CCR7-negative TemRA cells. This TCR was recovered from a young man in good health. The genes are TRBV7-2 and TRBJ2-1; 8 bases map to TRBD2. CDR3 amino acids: CASSLSIGTSFAAEQFF. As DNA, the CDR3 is TGTGCCAGCAGCTTGAGTATAGGGACTAGTTTTGCGGCTGAGCAGTTCTTC.